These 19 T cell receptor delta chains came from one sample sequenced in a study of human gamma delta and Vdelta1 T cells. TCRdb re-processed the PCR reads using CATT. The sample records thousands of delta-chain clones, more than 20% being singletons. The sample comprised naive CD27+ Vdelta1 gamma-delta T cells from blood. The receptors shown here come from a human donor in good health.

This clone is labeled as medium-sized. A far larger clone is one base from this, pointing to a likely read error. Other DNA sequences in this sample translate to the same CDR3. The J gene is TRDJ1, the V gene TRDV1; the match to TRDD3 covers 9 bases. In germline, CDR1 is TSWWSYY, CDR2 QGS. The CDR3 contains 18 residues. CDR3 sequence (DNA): TGTGCCCTTGGGGAAAGGAGGTACTGGGGGAGGTACACCGATAAACTCATCTTT. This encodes CALGERRYWGRYTDKLIF.

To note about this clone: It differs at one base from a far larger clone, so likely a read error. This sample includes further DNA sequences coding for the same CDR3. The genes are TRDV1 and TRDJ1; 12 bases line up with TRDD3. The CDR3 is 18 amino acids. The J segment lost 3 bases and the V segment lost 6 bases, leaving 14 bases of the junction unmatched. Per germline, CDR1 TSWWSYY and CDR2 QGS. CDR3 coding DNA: TGTGCTCTTGGACGAACGAGCCCGAACTGGGGGATACCCGATAAACTCATCTTT. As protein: CALGRTSPNWGIPDKLIF.

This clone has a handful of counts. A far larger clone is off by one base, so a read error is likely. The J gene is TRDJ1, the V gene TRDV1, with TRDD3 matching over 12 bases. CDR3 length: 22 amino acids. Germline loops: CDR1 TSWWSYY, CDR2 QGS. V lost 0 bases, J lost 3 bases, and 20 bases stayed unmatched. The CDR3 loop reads CALGELMTFPPLTGGYSDKLIF. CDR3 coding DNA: TGTGCTCTTGGGGAACTTATGACGTTCCCTCCCCTGACTGGGGGATACTCCGATAAACTCATCTTT.

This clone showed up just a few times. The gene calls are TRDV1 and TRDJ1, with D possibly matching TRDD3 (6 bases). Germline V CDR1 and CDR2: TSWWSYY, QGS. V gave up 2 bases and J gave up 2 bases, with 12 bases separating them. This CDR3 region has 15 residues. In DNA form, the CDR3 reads TGTGCTCTTGGGGAATTGCTGGGGACTACCGATAAACTCATCTTT. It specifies CALGELLGTTDKLIF.

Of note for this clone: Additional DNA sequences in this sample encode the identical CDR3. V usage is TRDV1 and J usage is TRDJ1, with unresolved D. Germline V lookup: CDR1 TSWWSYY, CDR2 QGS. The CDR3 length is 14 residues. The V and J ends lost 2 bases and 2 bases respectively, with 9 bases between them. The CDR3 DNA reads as TGTGCTCTTGGGGAAGCGTTCCGTACCGATAAACTCATCTTT. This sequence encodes CALGEAFRTDKLIF.

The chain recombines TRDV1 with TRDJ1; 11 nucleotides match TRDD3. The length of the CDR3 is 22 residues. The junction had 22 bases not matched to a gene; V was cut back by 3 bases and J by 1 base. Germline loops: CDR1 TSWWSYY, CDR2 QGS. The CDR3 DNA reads TGTGCTCTTGGGGAGAATTTCCTCCTGAAAAGACTTGGGGGATACGCCACCGATAAACTCATCTTT. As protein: CALGENFLLKRLGGYATDKLIF.

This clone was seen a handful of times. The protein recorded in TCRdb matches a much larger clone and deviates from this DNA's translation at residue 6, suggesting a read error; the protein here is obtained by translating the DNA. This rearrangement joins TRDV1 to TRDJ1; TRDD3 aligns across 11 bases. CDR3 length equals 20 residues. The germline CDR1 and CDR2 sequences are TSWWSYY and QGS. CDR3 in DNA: TGTGCCTTAGGGGGCTTTCCACACTTGAACTGGGGGATAAAGACCGATAAACTCATCTTT. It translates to CALGGFPHLNWGIKTDKLIF.

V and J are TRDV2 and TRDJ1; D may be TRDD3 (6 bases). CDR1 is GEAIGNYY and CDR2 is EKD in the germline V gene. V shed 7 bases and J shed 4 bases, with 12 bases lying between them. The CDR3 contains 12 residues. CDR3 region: CAWGDWNDKLIF. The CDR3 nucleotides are TGTGCCTGGGGGGACTGGAACGATAAACTCATCTTT.

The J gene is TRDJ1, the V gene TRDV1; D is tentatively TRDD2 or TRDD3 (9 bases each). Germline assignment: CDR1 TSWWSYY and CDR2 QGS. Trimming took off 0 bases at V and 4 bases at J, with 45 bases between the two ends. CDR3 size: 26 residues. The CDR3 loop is CALGELVHPSYPTRGYAEKPLDKLIF. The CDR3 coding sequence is TGTGCTCTTGGGGAACTAGTTCATCCTTCCTACCCTACTAGGGGATACGCCGAAAAACCCCTCGATAAACTCATCTTT.

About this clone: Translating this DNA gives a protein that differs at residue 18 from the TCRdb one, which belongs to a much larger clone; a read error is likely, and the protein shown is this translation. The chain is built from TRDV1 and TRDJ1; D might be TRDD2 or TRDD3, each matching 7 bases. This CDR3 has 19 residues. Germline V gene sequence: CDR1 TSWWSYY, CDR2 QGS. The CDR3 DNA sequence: TGTGCTCTTGGGGAACCTTTCCTACGAGGGATACTACACACCGATAAACTCACCTTT. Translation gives CALGEPFLRGILHTDKLTF.

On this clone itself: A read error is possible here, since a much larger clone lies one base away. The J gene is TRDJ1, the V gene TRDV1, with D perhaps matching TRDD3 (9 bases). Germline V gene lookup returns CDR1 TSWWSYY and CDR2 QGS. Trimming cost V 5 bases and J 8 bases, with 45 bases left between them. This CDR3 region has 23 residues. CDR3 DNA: TGTGCTCTTGGGAATTCCCACTTCCTACGCTTCCACCTGGGGGATCCACCTAGGCACAAACTCATCTTT. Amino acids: CALGNSHFLRFHLGDPPRHKLIF.

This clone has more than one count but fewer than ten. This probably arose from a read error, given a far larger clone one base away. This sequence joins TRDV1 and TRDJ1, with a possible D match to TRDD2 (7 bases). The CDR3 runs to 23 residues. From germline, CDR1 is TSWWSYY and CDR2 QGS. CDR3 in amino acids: CALGVFTFLPTSIYLGVTGKLIF. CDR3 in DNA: TGTGCTCTTGGGGTCTTTACCTTCCTTCCGACATCTATTTACTTGGGGGTCACCGGTAAACTCATCTTT.

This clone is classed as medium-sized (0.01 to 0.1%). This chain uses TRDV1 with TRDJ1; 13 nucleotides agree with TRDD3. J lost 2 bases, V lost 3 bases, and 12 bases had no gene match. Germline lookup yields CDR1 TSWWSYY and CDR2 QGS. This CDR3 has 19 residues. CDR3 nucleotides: TGTGCTCTTGGGGACCCCCCCAACTGGGGGATACGGCAAACCGATAAACTCATCTTT. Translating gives CALGDPPNWGIRQTDKLIF.

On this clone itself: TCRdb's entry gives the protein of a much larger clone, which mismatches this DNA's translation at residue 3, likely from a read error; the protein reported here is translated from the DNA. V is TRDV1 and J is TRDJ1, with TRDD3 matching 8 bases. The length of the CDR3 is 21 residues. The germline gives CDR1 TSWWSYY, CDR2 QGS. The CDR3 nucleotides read TGTGCTCCTGGGGAATTGTCCCCGTACTGGGGGTCCCCCTCGTACACCGATAAACTCATCTTT. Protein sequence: CAPGELSPYWGSPSYTDKLIF.

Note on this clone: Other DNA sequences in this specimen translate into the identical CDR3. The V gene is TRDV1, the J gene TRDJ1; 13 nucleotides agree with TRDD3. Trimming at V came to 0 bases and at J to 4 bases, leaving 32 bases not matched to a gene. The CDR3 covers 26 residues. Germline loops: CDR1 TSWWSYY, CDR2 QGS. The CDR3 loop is CALGELVHPSYPTGGYAEKPLDKLIF. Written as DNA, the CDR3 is TGTGCTCTTGGGGAACTCGTTCATCCTTCCTACCCTACTGGGGGATACGCCGAAAAACCCCTCGATAAACTCATCTTT.

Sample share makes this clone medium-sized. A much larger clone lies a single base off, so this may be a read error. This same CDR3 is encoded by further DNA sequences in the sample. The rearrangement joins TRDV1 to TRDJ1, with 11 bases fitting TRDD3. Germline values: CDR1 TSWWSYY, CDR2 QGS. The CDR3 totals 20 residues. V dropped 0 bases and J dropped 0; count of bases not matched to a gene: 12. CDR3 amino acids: CALGELTTPYWGIYTDKLIF. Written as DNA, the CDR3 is TGTGCTCTTGGGGAACTCACGACTCCGTACTGGGGGATATACACCGATAAACTCATCTTT.

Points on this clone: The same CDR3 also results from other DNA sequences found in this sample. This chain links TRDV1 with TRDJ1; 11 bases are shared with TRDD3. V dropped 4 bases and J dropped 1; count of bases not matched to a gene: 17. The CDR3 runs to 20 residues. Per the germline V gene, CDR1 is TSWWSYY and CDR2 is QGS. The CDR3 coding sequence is TGTGCTCTTGGGGCCAGGATCCGTTGGGGGATACGCGAGGCCACCGATAAACTCATCTTT. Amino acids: CALGARIRWGIREATDKLIF.

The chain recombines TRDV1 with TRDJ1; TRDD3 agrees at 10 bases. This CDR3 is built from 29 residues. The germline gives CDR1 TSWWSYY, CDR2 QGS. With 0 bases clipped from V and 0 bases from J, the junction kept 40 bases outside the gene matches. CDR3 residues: CALGELRDFLRPPRLGGYSRGSYTDKLIF. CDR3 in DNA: TGTGCTCTTGGGGAACTAAGGGACTTCCTACGTCCCCCTCGGCTTGGGGGATACTCGAGGGGTTCGTACACCGATAAACTCATCTTT.

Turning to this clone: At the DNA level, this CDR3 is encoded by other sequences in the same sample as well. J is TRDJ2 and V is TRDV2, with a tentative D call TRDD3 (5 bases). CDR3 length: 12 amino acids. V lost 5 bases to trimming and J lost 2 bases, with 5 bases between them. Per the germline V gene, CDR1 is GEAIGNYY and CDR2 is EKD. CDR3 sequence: CACGGLTAQLFF. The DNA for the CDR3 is TGTGCCTGTGGGGGATTGACAGCACAACTCTTCTTT.